The subject of this entry is one T cell receptor beta chain. Its antigen is not yet known. Base-call qualities are not available, and no considerably larger clone is one nucleotide away. The sample belongs to a study of cytomegalovirus exposure and HLA in healthy donors (TCRdb year 2017). Study-level background: An earlier analysis of approximately 590 of the donors reported approximately 270 Gb of sequence data and around 110 million unique TCR beta sequences from 150 million to 200 million T cells. HLA typing covered class I and class II loci at four-digit resolution. In an earlier analysis of about 590 of the donors, high-throughput TCR beta sequencing was used to judge whether each TCR beta V gene segment behaved as functional or pseudogenic. The study aimed to test whether signatures of past pathogen exposure could be identified by cataloging public T cell receptors. To predict cytomegalovirus infection status, the study brought together high-throughput TCR immunosequencing, statistical association of individual TCRs with disease status, and machine learning. The genetic ancestry cluster associated with self-reported Caucasian donors included 81% of the roughly 400 genotyped donors. The number of typed donors differed by locus: about 629-640 for A, B, C, DRB1 and DQB1; approximately 520 for DQA1; some 590 for DPA1; and some 450 for DPB1. The T cell repertoires of some 670 subjects were profiled by immunosequencing and related to cytomegalovirus serostatus. The later analysis used no new phenotypic data to find candidate immune exposures, relying instead on TCR beta sequences and their occurrence across donors. Donor age, sex, ethnicity and CMV serostatus were collected together with the repertoire data. Genome-wide SNP genotypes for about three fifths of the 666 donors were used in a later genetic analysis, which treated that subset as a discovery cohort. Approximately 300 gigabases of sequencing data and around 90 million unique TCR sequences made up an early release that covered under 750 HLA-typed donors. Because of strong linkage in the cohort, roughly five DR-DQ haplotypes were treated as single units for association and clustering. On average, roughly 250,000 unique TCR beta nucleotide sequences were sequenced per donor among 350 to 400 genotyped donors of the cohort, with 15% to 20% of those sequences being non-productive. A later analysis re-examined previously published TCR beta repertoires from over 500 donors and added high-resolution HLA genotyping to investigate patterns of TCR occurrence. All discovery cohort repertoires had been generated using a single sequencing platform. In addition to the first cohort of several hundred subjects, a separate validation cohort of approximately 130 different subjects was used.

In total, approximately 610 healthy bone marrow donors made up the cohort. All cohort members were sampled while nominally healthy, although unrecorded immune exposures were likely present. The donor was CMV seropositive and belonged to the group of more than 250 seropositive cohort members. Every donor gave a peripheral blood sample, and the peripheral blood mononuclear cells from that sample were used for TCR beta sequencing. The Qiagen DNeasy Blood Extraction Kit was used to extract genomic DNA from the blood cell samples. The investigation overall reported the following: In both the original and validation cohorts, the classifier was reported to diagnose cytomegalovirus status with high specificity and sensitivity. V-gene and J-gene trimming of TCR beta chains was associated with a missense DCLRE1C variant in a later genetic analysis, and the association was replicated in an independent cohort. Immune exposure information for the cohort was limited to CMV serostatus. Because the 87-base-pair reads could not distinguish some IMGT-functional V segments, including TRBV6-2 and TRBV6-3, those segments were excluded. A total of 150 to 200 TCR beta chains were listed by the study as associated with cytomegalovirus. According to a later analysis, most CMV-associated TCR beta chains appeared to be HLA-restricted, and the HLA associations seemed to be driven largely by CMV exposure. Compared with equally common non-associated chains, HLA-associated TCR beta chains in a later analysis were more clonally expanded and had lower generation probabilities. Assigning TCR associations to individual alleles was difficult when HLA alleles, especially DR and DQ, strongly co-occurred. In vitro tests confirmed that a few of the cytomegalovirus-associated TCR beta chains recognize cytomegalovirus antigens. In an earlier analysis of roughly 500 of the donors, most TCR beta V segments appeared in productive rearrangements about 87% or about 30% of the time, broadly matching IMGT annotations. In a later genetic analysis, fewer N-insertions in productive TCRs were reported among donors in an Asian-associated ancestry cluster than the approximately 670-donor mean. A cluster of highly shared sequence variants was judged likely to represent a technical artifact of the sequencing pipeline. In a later analysis, several top co-occurrence clusters were reported to appear linked to parvovirus B19, influenza, CMV and Epstein-Barr virus. A later analysis associated roughly 17,000 TCR beta sequences with specific HLA alleles at a false discovery rate of 0.05. A later analysis found that TCR association rates varied across HLA loci, with DRB1 alleles showing the most associated TCRs and HLA-C alleles the fewest. Most TCR sequences were seen in very few donors, while some public TCRs were found in many individuals. Correlated functional status among segregating V segments might be attributable to linkage disequilibrium, but an unknown experimental factor could not be ruled out. Sequencing depth was assumed to be roughly uniform across donors in the presence/absence analyses, though that assumption may not hold. Because counts were too low, some 16 rarely observed V segments, including chromosome 9 orphons, were excluded from the earlier analysis of 587 of the donors. A further reported finding was that TCR beta sequences accurately predicted the HLA-A and HLA-B alleles for most subjects in the first cohort. Because some donors lacked HLA typing at each locus, the association tests relied only on the typed subset. Only TCR beta chains were sequenced in this cohort, and the absence of alpha or paired-chain data limited detectable features. The authors suggested that the approach could potentially be generalized to other disease states and immunological phenotypes.

The protocol used for the library was the immunoSEQ multiplex PCR assay. The multiplex PCR relied on a mix of 60 forward primers for TCR Vbeta segments and 13 reverse primers for TCR Jbeta segments. A multiplex PCR assay on genomic DNA amplified the CDR3 region of rearranged TCR beta genes. On the Illumina HiSeq System, the amplified TCR beta libraries were sequenced as 87-base-pair reads. Per the authors' processing: Across the 666 repertoires, a later analysis counted 75 million to 90 million unique TCR beta chains, 9.5 million to 12 million of which were shared by at least two donors. Raw reads were error-corrected and collapsed into unique sequences by a nearest-neighbor algorithm in which closely related sequences were merged to remove PCR and sequencing errors. To assign V, D and J gene segments, CDR3 sequences were aligned to IMGT reference sequences. Each retained sequence needed at least a six-nucleotide match to both a V gene segment and a J gene segment. Rearrangements were classified as productive when the CDR3 lacked stop codons and remained in frame with V and J, and all other rearrangements were classified as non-productive. Following IMGT convention, CDR3 was defined as the stretch from the second conserved V-encoded cysteine up to the conserved J-encoded phenylalanine. The earlier analysis of about 590 of the donors excluded sequences that lacked an unambiguous match to a single V gene segment. An earlier analysis of 500 to 700 of the donors classified V segments as functional when productive rearrangements were above 56.7% and as segregating when the standard deviation between donors was above 5%. A statistical classification framework was developed to diagnose cytomegalovirus status using the catalog of TCR beta chain sequences. A later analysis assigned V and J genes by comparing TCR nucleotide sequences with IMGT/GENE-DB human TR gene sequences. In a later analysis, CDR3 sequences and most-parsimonious VDJ recombination scenarios were assigned using the TCRdist pipeline. In a later analysis, each TCR beta chain was defined by its CDR3 amino acid sequence together with its V-gene family, and reads lacking a unique V-gene family were excluded. As a way to deal with suspected cross-contamination and a sequencing artifact, a later analysis dropped 640 or so nucleotide sequences that were highly shared and had low generation probability. In a later analysis, a clonal expansion index was calculated for each public chain from normalized within-repertoire ranks of inferred template counts. A later analysis computed generation probabilities with a VDJ recombination model fitted to out-of-frame rearrangements, and checked the results against IGoR. Hypergeometric tests were used in a later analysis to score TCR-TCR, TCR-HLA and TCR-CMV co-occurrence, with a repertoire-size bias correction applied to the TCR pairs. In a later analysis, false discovery rates were estimated by permuting HLA or CMV assignments 20 times. A later analysis grouped co-occurring TCRs with DBSCAN, adding TCRdist sequence similarity when clustering within HLA-allele-positive subsets. Co-occurrence clustering excluded repertoires with fewer than 30,000 or more than 120,000 public chains, plus five with anomalous nucleotide sharing. This immuneACCESS table, as held by TCRdb, lists in-frame sequences with V and J called but not all clones. Of the missing ones, under half trace to an unresolved V gene in checked studies; the others have no known cause. V, J and clone size derive from that table, while D and trimming were established from the DNA sequence. The sample includes 150,000 to 200,000 clones, with around 78% observed a single time. Of the sample, roughly 2.1% falls within the top ten clones.

Reading the germline V gene (reference sequence) gives CDR1 LNHDA and CDR2 SQIVND. Trimming costs V 7 bases and J 1 base, and their ends lie 13 bases apart. Inclusive of the bounding cysteine and phenylalanine, the CDR3 is 14 residues long. Only the CDR3 part of the read is kept: 42 bases, read in frame from the first base. The chain was built from TRBV19 and TRBJ1-1; the D segment could be TRBD1, given 5 matching bases. This sequence originates from a woman in her twenties or thirties in good health and CMV-seropositive. The sample taken for sequencing was PBMCs. In nucleotide form, the sequence is TGTGCCAGTAAACACAGGTCTGCGAACACTGAAGCTTTCTTT. The resulting protein is CASKHRSANTEAFF.